The sequence of this T cell receptor (beta chain) was determined in a study of T cell repertoires in cytomegalovirus infection. Germline assignment: CDR1 SGHTA and CDR2 FQGNSA. Trimming stripped 0 bases from V and 5 bases from J, with 8 bases between. The length of the CDR3 is 13 residues. This clonotype was recorded at least ten times. What it recognizes is unknown. Each CDR3 protein is one row after TCRdb ran MiXCR on the reads. The data contain some 920,000 distinct CDR3 sequences, about a third of them singletons. This sample comprised cultured CD8+ T cells from PBMCs, obtained from culture after CMV antigen stimulation. This TCR derives from a human donor in good health (CMV status not recorded). Some clones in this sample may be carry-over from other donors' samples. The rearrangement uses TRBV7-2 and TRBJ2-7; D is perhaps TRBD2 (5 bases). The CDR3 reads CASSLALGHEQYV. CDR3 coding DNA: TGTGCCAGCAGCTTAGCACTAGGCCACGAGCAGTACGTC.